This TCR beta chain was found in a study of blood T cell repertoires in COVID-19. The wider study: The United States, Italy and Spain supplied acute and convalescent COVID-19 samples.

Using immunoSEQ multiplex PCR, the repertoire was profiled, and TCRdb retains in-frame clones only, with some absent. The sample lists around 190,000 clones, around four fifths occurring once. Trimming removed 5 bases from V and 8 bases from J; junction bases left unmatched: 9. The CDR3 has 14 amino acids. From germline, CDR1 is MNHNY and CDR2 SVGAGI (reference sequence). The material sequenced was peripheral blood. This TCR derives from a man between 65 and 85 years old with active or convalescent COVID-19. The rearrangement uses TRBV6-6 and TRBJ1-2; 9 positions agree with TRBD1. The CDR3 spells CASSPGTGQSGYTF. CDR3 sequence (DNA): TGTGCCAGCAGTCCCGGGACAGGGCAGTCGGGCTACACCTTC.